A selection of T cell receptor beta chains follows, all from one sample in a study of T-cell reconstitution after alpha-beta-depleted transplantation in children. Using its own MiXCR run on the PCR reads, TCRdb lists one record per CDR3 protein. This sample yields over 550,000 distinct CDR3 sequences, of which 10% to 13% are seen a single time; 4% to 5% belongs to the top ten. This specimen was PBMCs from the stem cell graft donor, taken from the stem cell graft. The receptors shown here come from a human donor who donated a stem cell graft to a child with acute myeloid leukemia. Each CDR3 is given with its conserved first and last residue. Fields, in order: clone size, D gene, V gene, CDR3 length, J gene, CDR3 DNA, CDR3 protein. The D gene is left open where the match is weak. Not every row has a clone size; where given, it reads once, few, many or a size class.

clone_size: many
d_call: TRBD2
v_call: TRBV29-1
cdr3_length: 16
j_call: TRBJ2-3
cdr3_nt: TGCAGCGTTGAAGGTCTGACTAGCGGGAGAGGAGATACGCAGTATTTT
cdr3_aa: CSVEGLTSGRGDTQYF

clone_size: NA
d_call: NA
v_call: TRBV28
cdr3_length: 14
j_call: TRBJ2-2
cdr3_nt: TGTGCCAGCAGAAGTACGGGTAGCACCGGGGAGCTGTTTTTT
cdr3_aa: CASRSTGSTGELFF

clone_size: NA
d_call: TRBD2
v_call: TRBV7-3
cdr3_length: 13
j_call: TRBJ2-1
cdr3_nt: TGTGCCAGCAGCTGGGGACTAGCGGGGGAGCAGTTCTTC
cdr3_aa: CASSWGLAGEQFF

clone_size: many
d_call: NA
v_call: TRBV28
cdr3_length: 13
j_call: TRBJ1-5
cdr3_nt: TGTGCCAGCAGAACTACAGGGAATCAGCCCCAGCATTTT
cdr3_aa: CASRTTGNQPQHF

clone_size: many
d_call: TRBD2
v_call: TRBV10-3
cdr3_length: 17
j_call: TRBJ2-1
cdr3_nt: TGTGCCATCAGTGATTGGGGACTAGCGGGAGGGCGGAATGAGCAGTTCTTC
cdr3_aa: CAISDWGLAGGRNEQFF

clone_size: many
d_call: TRBD1
v_call: TRBV29-1
cdr3_length: 13
j_call: TRBJ1-1
cdr3_nt: TGCAGCGTTGATAAAGGGACAGGCACTGAAGCTTTCTTT
cdr3_aa: CSVDKGTGTEAFF

clone_size: NA
d_call: NA
v_call: TRBV4-3
cdr3_length: 16
j_call: TRBJ1-3
cdr3_nt: TGCGCCAGCAGCCAAGACGTCGGGACCACTGGAAACACCATATATTTT
cdr3_aa: CASSQDVGTTGNTIYF

clone_size: many
d_call: TRBD1
v_call: TRBV2
cdr3_length: 13
j_call: TRBJ2-5
cdr3_nt: TGTGCCAGCAGTGTAGGGACAGTCGAGACCCAGTACTTC
cdr3_aa: CASSVGTVETQYF

clone_size: NA
d_call: NA
v_call: TRBV18
cdr3_length: 15
j_call: TRBJ2-7
cdr3_nt: TGTGCCAGCTCACCACCAGGAGGGACTGGCTACGAGCAGTACTTC
cdr3_aa: CASSPPGGTGYEQYF

clone_size: NA
d_call: NA
v_call: TRBV3-1
cdr3_length: 15
j_call: TRBJ2-7
cdr3_nt: TGTGCCAGCAGCCAAGGGTGGGACCGCAAAGGGGAGCAGTACTTC
cdr3_aa: CASSQGWDRKGEQYF

clone_size: NA
d_call: NA
v_call: TRBV7-9
cdr3_length: 14
j_call: TRBJ2-7
cdr3_nt: TGTGCCAGCAGCTTAGGGACTTCCGCGGCCGAGCAGTACTTC
cdr3_aa: CASSLGTSAAEQYF

clone_size: many
d_call: NA
v_call: TRBV5-4
cdr3_length: 16
j_call: TRBJ2-1
cdr3_nt: TGTGCCAGCAGCCGTAGAGCGGGCCCAACCTACAATGAGCAGTTCTTC
cdr3_aa: CASSRRAGPTYNEQFF

clone_size: many
d_call: NA
v_call: TRBV7-3
cdr3_length: 13
j_call: TRBJ2-1
cdr3_nt: TGTGCCAGCAGCTTAACTCTCTACAATGAGCAGTTCTTC
cdr3_aa: CASSLTLYNEQFF

clone_size: few
d_call: NA
v_call: TRBV12-3/TRBV12-4
cdr3_length: 13
j_call: TRBJ2-1
cdr3_nt: TGTGCCAGCAGTCTCCTAGGTGAGAATGAGCAGTTCTTC
cdr3_aa: CASSLLGENEQFF

clone_size: many
d_call: NA
v_call: TRBV7-9
cdr3_length: 12
j_call: TRBJ2-7
cdr3_nt: TGTGCCAGCAGCCGTCGGGACAACGAGCAGTACTTC
cdr3_aa: CASSRRDNEQYF

clone_size: few
d_call: NA
v_call: TRBV6-2/TRBV6-3
cdr3_length: 17
j_call: TRBJ2-1
cdr3_nt: TGTGCCAGCAGTAAAACCTCCGGGACGGTCTCCTACAATGAGCAGTTCTTC
cdr3_aa: CASSKTSGTVSYNEQFF

clone_size: NA
d_call: TRBD2
v_call: TRBV19
cdr3_length: 15
j_call: TRBJ2-7
cdr3_nt: TGTGCCAGTAGTCAAAGCGGGAGCCTCTCCTACGAGCAGTACTTC
cdr3_aa: CASSQSGSLSYEQYF

clone_size: NA
d_call: NA
v_call: TRBV5-1
cdr3_length: 13
j_call: TRBJ2-5
cdr3_nt: TGCGCCAGCAGCTCGGGACTCGTGGGCAACCTGTACTTC
cdr3_aa: CASSSGLVGNLYF

clone_size: many
d_call: NA
v_call: TRBV29-1
cdr3_length: 13
j_call: TRBJ2-2
cdr3_nt: TGCAGCGTTGTTGCGGGGAACACCGGGGAGCTGTTTTTT
cdr3_aa: CSVVAGNTGELFF

clone_size: NA
d_call: TRBD2
v_call: TRBV7-8
cdr3_length: 18
j_call: TRBJ2-3
cdr3_nt: TGTGCCAGCAGCTTAGTTGGGGGACTAGCGGGAGAGGCAGATACGCAGTATTTT
cdr3_aa: CASSLVGGLAGEADTQYF

clone_size: NA
d_call: NA
v_call: TRBV7-9
cdr3_length: 11
j_call: TRBJ2-1
cdr3_nt: TGTGCCAGCACGCCTTCGCTTGAGCAGTTCTTC
cdr3_aa: CASTPSLEQFF

clone_size: NA
d_call: NA
v_call: TRBV11-3
cdr3_length: 13
j_call: TRBJ1-3
cdr3_nt: TGTGCCAGCAGCTTAGCAGAGGGAAACACCATATATTTT
cdr3_aa: CASSLAEGNTIYF

clone_size: many
d_call: TRBD2
v_call: TRBV20-1
cdr3_length: 13
j_call: TRBJ2-5
cdr3_nt: TGCAGTGCGCTGTCGGCTAGCGGGGAGACCCAGTACTTC
cdr3_aa: CSALSASGETQYF

clone_size: few
d_call: NA
v_call: TRBV30
cdr3_length: 11
j_call: TRBJ2-7
cdr3_nt: TGTGCCTGGAGCCCACAGGGCGAGCAGTACTTC
cdr3_aa: CAWSPQGEQYF

clone_size: few
d_call: TRBD2
v_call: TRBV27
cdr3_length: 19
j_call: TRBJ2-1
cdr3_nt: TGTGCCAGCAGTCCGACGTTCTGGACTAGCGGGATCTCCTACAATGAGCAGTTCTTC
cdr3_aa: CASSPTFWTSGISYNEQFF

clone_size: NA
d_call: TRBD1
v_call: TRBV20-1
cdr3_length: 14
j_call: TRBJ1-5
cdr3_nt: TGCAGTGCTAGAAAGCAGGGGGACAATCAGCCCCAGCATTTT
cdr3_aa: CSARKQGDNQPQHF

clone_size: NA
d_call: NA
v_call: TRBV9
cdr3_length: 15
j_call: TRBJ2-5
cdr3_nt: TGTGCCAGCAGCGGACCGGGACTCATCAGGGAGACCCAGTACTTC
cdr3_aa: CASSGPGLIRETQYF

clone_size: few
d_call: NA
v_call: TRBV7-2
cdr3_length: 17
j_call: TRBJ2-6
cdr3_nt: TGTGCCAGCAGCCCAAGGCTACAGAGCTCTGGGGCCAACGTCCTGACTTTC
cdr3_aa: CASSPRLQSSGANVLTF

clone_size: many
d_call: NA
v_call: TRBV6-5
cdr3_length: 15
j_call: TRBJ2-7
cdr3_nt: TGTGCCAGCAGTTACCTGGGGACTCCCTCCTACGAGCAGTACTTC
cdr3_aa: CASSYLGTPSYEQYF

clone_size: NA
d_call: TRBD2
v_call: TRBV12-3/TRBV12-4
cdr3_length: 15
j_call: TRBJ2-3
cdr3_nt: TGTGCCAGCACCCCGACTAGCGGCCTCGTGGATACGCAGTATTTT
cdr3_aa: CASTPTSGLVDTQYF

clone_size: many
d_call: TRBD2
v_call: TRBV7-9
cdr3_length: 15
j_call: TRBJ2-7
cdr3_nt: TGTGCCAGCAGCTTAATGGCGGGAGTATTGGTCGAGCAGTACTTC
cdr3_aa: CASSLMAGVLVEQYF

clone_size: many
d_call: NA
v_call: TRBV5-1
cdr3_length: 15
j_call: TRBJ2-3
cdr3_nt: TGCGCCAGCCGCGCTACTTCGCGGGGGCCAGATACGCAGTATTTT
cdr3_aa: CASRATSRGPDTQYF

clone_size: NA
d_call: NA
v_call: TRBV6-6
cdr3_length: 11
j_call: TRBJ1-6
cdr3_nt: TGTGCCAGCAGCGCCCCGGGACCCCTCCACTTT
cdr3_aa: CASSAPGPLHF

clone_size: many
d_call: TRBD2
v_call: TRBV4-2
cdr3_length: 11
j_call: TRBJ2-3
cdr3_nt: TGTGCCAGCGGGGAGGGAGATACGCAGTATTTT
cdr3_aa: CASGEGDTQYF

clone_size: few
d_call: NA
v_call: TRBV28
cdr3_length: 15
j_call: TRBJ1-5
cdr3_nt: TGTGCCAGCAGTTACCAGGACGGAGGGAATCAGCCCCAGCATTTT
cdr3_aa: CASSYQDGGNQPQHF

clone_size: NA
d_call: NA
v_call: TRBV18
cdr3_length: 14
j_call: TRBJ2-3
cdr3_nt: TGTGCCAGCTCACAGGTGGGGCAGGAGGATACGCAGTATTTT
cdr3_aa: CASSQVGQEDTQYF

clone_size: many
d_call: TRBD2
v_call: TRBV5-5
cdr3_length: 15
j_call: TRBJ2-7
cdr3_nt: TGTGCCAGCAGCTTGGAACTAGCGGGAGGTTACGAGCAGTACTTC
cdr3_aa: CASSLELAGGYEQYF

clone_size: many
d_call: NA
v_call: TRBV20-1
cdr3_length: 12
j_call: TRBJ2-2
cdr3_nt: TGCAGTGCTAGAGGGGGGCCCGGGGAGCTGTTTTTT
cdr3_aa: CSARGGPGELFF

clone_size: NA
d_call: NA
v_call: TRBV20-1
cdr3_length: 13
j_call: TRBJ2-3
cdr3_nt: TGCAGTGCTAGAGGGCTAGCTTACGATACGCAGTATTTT
cdr3_aa: CSARGLAYDTQYF

clone_size: few
d_call: NA
v_call: TRBV20-1
cdr3_length: 14
j_call: TRBJ2-2
cdr3_nt: TGCAGTGCTAGAAACCTAGCAAGCACCGGGGAGCTGTTTTTT
cdr3_aa: CSARNLASTGELFF

clone_size: few
d_call: TRBD2
v_call: TRBV20-1
cdr3_length: 15
j_call: TRBJ2-7
cdr3_nt: TGCAGTGCTAGAGAGCTAGCGGGAGCAACCTACGAGCAGTACTTC
cdr3_aa: CSARELAGATYEQYF

clone_size: NA
d_call: NA
v_call: TRBV5-1
cdr3_length: 12
j_call: TRBJ1-1
cdr3_nt: TGCGCCAGCAGTGCAGGGCTCACTGAAGCTTTCTTT
cdr3_aa: CASSAGLTEAFF

clone_size: NA
d_call: NA
v_call: TRBV20-1
cdr3_length: 14
j_call: TRBJ2-5
cdr3_nt: TGCAGTGCAACCCGCGGGGACGAGATTGAGACCCAGTACTTC
cdr3_aa: CSATRGDEIETQYF

clone_size: NA
d_call: NA
v_call: TRBV27
cdr3_length: 15
j_call: TRBJ1-1
cdr3_nt: TGTGCCAGCAGTTTATGGCTGGGGACGAACACTGAAGCTTTCTTT
cdr3_aa: CASSLWLGTNTEAFF

clone_size: NA
d_call: NA
v_call: TRBV10-3
cdr3_length: 13
j_call: TRBJ2-3
cdr3_nt: TGTGCCATCAGTGACGGACTCACAGATACGCAGTATTTT
cdr3_aa: CAISDGLTDTQYF

clone_size: many
d_call: TRBD2
v_call: TRBV4-3
cdr3_length: 16
j_call: TRBJ2-1
cdr3_nt: TGCGCCAGCAGCCAAGAAGGCGGGAGAGCCTACAATGAGCAGTTCTTC
cdr3_aa: CASSQEGGRAYNEQFF

clone_size: NA
d_call: TRBD1
v_call: TRBV7-8
cdr3_length: 15
j_call: TRBJ2-1
cdr3_nt: TGTGCCAGCAGCTTAGGGGGGACAGGTCGCGATGAGCAGTTCTTC
cdr3_aa: CASSLGGTGRDEQFF

clone_size: few
d_call: NA
v_call: TRBV18
cdr3_length: 11
j_call: TRBJ2-7
cdr3_nt: TGTGCCAGCTCAGGAACGGACGAGCAGTACTTC
cdr3_aa: CASSGTDEQYF

clone_size: many
d_call: NA
v_call: TRBV6-1
cdr3_length: 15
j_call: TRBJ2-3
cdr3_nt: TGTGCCAGCAGTGAAGCCATGGGAAGCACAGATACGCAGTATTTT
cdr3_aa: CASSEAMGSTDTQYF

clone_size: NA
d_call: NA
v_call: TRBV7-9
cdr3_length: 16
j_call: TRBJ2-3
cdr3_nt: TGTGCCAGCAGCGCCAATAGCGGTATCAGGACAGATACGCAGTATTTT
cdr3_aa: CASSANSGIRTDTQYF

clone_size: NA
d_call: TRBD2
v_call: TRBV4-3
cdr3_length: 16
j_call: TRBJ2-5
cdr3_nt: TGCGCCAGCAGCCAAGATCTAGCGGGGCCTCAAGAGACCCAGTACTTC
cdr3_aa: CASSQDLAGPQETQYF